Listed below are T cell receptor beta chains from one sample, sequenced in a study of blood T cells in healthy people across ages. Each CDR3 protein is one row after TCRdb ran MiXCR on the 5' RACE reads. The repertoire holds 1.4 million or so distinct CDR3 sequences, with 35% to 45% as singletons. The sequencing sample was made of blood. Receptor source: a woman between 18 and 29 years old in good health. Each CDR3 is given with its conserved first and last residue. Fields, in order: J gene, clone size, V gene, D gene, CDR3 DNA, CDR3 protein. D genes are given only for firm matches. Expanded clones are given a class, and other clones once, few, many or no size at all.

>TRBJ1-4|.|TRBV18|.
TGTGCCAGCTCACCGACACGGGGAGATGAAAAACTGTTTTTT
CASSPTRGDEKLFF
>TRBJ1-2|.|TRBV20-1|TRBD1
TGCAGTGCCCACCAGGGGGACCCCACTAACTATGGCTACACCTTC
CSAHQGDPTNYGYTF
>TRBJ2-5|.|TRBV5-1|.
TGCGCCAGCACCATTTCAGGACAGTACCAAGAGACCCAGTACTTC
CASTISGQYQETQYF
>TRBJ2-1|few|TRBV27|TRBD2
TGTGCCTGCAGTTTAAGCCCTAGCGGCTACAATGAGCAGTTCTTC
CACSLSPSGYNEQFF
>TRBJ2-3|few|TRBV7-3|TRBD2
TGTGCCAGCAGCTTATACAGCGGGAGGCCATATAGCACAGATACGCAGTATTTT
CASSLYSGRPYSTDTQYF
>TRBJ1-1|few|TRBV10-3|TRBD1
TGTGCCATCAGTGGGTTGGGACAGGGTCCTGAAGCTTTCTTT
CAISGLGQGPEAFF
>TRBJ1-4|few|TRBV12-3/TRBV12-4|.
TGTGCCAGCAGTTTAGCGCCGGCCTTTCGGCCTGAAAAACTGTTTTTT
CASSLAPAFRPEKLFF
>TRBJ2-3|few|TRBV4-2|.
TGTGCCAGCAGCCGGAGCATAGATACGCAGTATTTT
CASSRSIDTQYF
>TRBJ1-1|.|TRBV11-2|.
TGTGCCAGCAGCTTTGGGGGAATAGGGACTGAAGCTTTCTTT
CASSFGGIGTEAFF
>TRBJ2-2|few|TRBV4-1|.
TGCGCCAGCAGCCAGCTCCGAAACACCGGGGAGCTGTTTTTT
CASSQLRNTGELFF
>TRBJ2-4|.|TRBV3-1|.
TGTGCCAGCAGCCAAGAACAGTTAGCCAAAAACATTCAGTACTTC
CASSQEQLAKNIQYF
>TRBJ2-5|.|TRBV4-3|.
TGCGCCAGCAGCCAAATGGGGGGATACAATGAGCAGTACTTC
CASSQMGGYNEQYF
>TRBJ2-5|.|TRBV7-9|.
TGTGCCAGCAGCTATAGAGAGCGGGAGACCCAGTACTTC
CASSYRERETQYF
>TRBJ1-3|.|TRBV7-9|.
TGTGCCAGCAGCTTTTTGACGGGGGGCTCCTCTGGAAACACCATATATTTT
CASSFLTGGSSGNTIYF
>TRBJ2-7|few|TRBV30|TRBD2
TGTGCCTGGAGTGTACCAGCGGGAGCCTACGAGCAGTACTTC
CAWSVPAGAYEQYF
>TRBJ1-4|.|TRBV20-1|TRBD1
TGCAGTGCGGACAGGGTTTGGAATGAAAAACTGTTTTTT
CSADRVWNEKLFF
>TRBJ1-2|many|TRBV12-3/TRBV12-4|TRBD1
TGTGCCAGCAGTAGACAGGGCGACTATGGCTACACCTTC
CASSRQGDYGYTF
>TRBJ1-1|once|TRBV12-3/TRBV12-4|.
TGTGCCAGCAGTTTAGAAAGCAGGACGGACACTGAAGCTTTCTTT
CASSLESRTDTEAFF
>TRBJ2-1|few|TRBV4-1|.
TGCGCCAGCAGCCAAGCCCAAGCGCCCTTCTACAATGAGCAGTTCTTC
CASSQAQAPFYNEQFF
>TRBJ2-1|.|TRBV9|.
TGTGCCAGCAGCGTTCGACCCTACAATGAGCAGTTCTTC
CASSVRPYNEQFF
>TRBJ2-1|few|TRBV7-2|TRBD2
TGTGCCAGCAGCTTAGATGGACGGGAGGGCCGGGAGCAGTTCTTC
CASSLDGREGREQFF
>TRBJ2-1|.|TRBV5-6|TRBD2
TGTGCCAGCAGCTTGAGACCGGGACTAGCGGACAATGAGCAGTTCTTC
CASSLRPGLADNEQFF
>TRBJ2-3|.|TRBV4-3|TRBD2
TGCGCCAGCAGCCAAGATTGGACCCCAGGGGAATGGACTAGCGGGAGGGGAACAGATACGCAGTATTTT
CASSQDWTPGEWTSGRGTDTQYF
>TRBJ2-3|.|TRBV9|TRBD2
TGTGCCAGCAGCGTAGGGGCCCGCGCGGGGGGCACAGATACGCAGTATTTT
CASSVGARAGGTDTQYF
>TRBJ2-5|few|TRBV4-3|TRBD2
TGCGCCAGCAGCCCCACTCAACGACTAGCGGGGGTACAAGAGACCCAGTACTTC
CASSPTQRLAGVQETQYF
>TRBJ2-3|.|TRBV29-1|.
TGCAGCATTGTAGGGGCGGGTAAGGATACGCAGTATTTT
CSIVGAGKDTQYF
>TRBJ1-1|few|TRBV7-2|.
TGTGCCAGCAGCAAATCCAATAGAGGGTTCACTGAAGCTTTCTTT
CASSKSNRGFTEAFF
>TRBJ2-3|few|TRBV24-1|.
TGTGCCACCAGTGATCCAGGGACTGGCCCAGATACGCAGTATTTT
CATSDPGTGPDTQYF
>TRBJ1-5|few|TRBV4-1|.
TGCGCCAGCAGCCAACCTCATCAGCCCCAGCATTTT
CASSQPHQPQHF